The 30 T cell receptor beta chains below were found in one sample sequenced in a study of beta chain features in type 1 diabetes. Sequencing targeted expressed TCRB transcripts, as all isolated RNA had been reverse transcribed. The repertoire was sequenced with immunoSEQ multiplex PCR; TCRdb's copy has only in-frame clones and lacks some. The table has 330,000 or so clones, around a fifth seen once. The sample comprised naive CD4+ T cells from blood. Receptor source: a woman aged 18-30 years in good health.

This sequence joins TRBV18 and TRBJ1-2, with TRBD1 as a possible D gene (6 bases). The V gene's germline CDR1 is KGHSH and CDR2 LQKENI. The CDR3 is 12 residues long. The V end was cut by 2 bases, the J end by 8 bases, with 9 bases between. CDR3 in amino acids: CASSPGGEGYTF. CDR3 sequence (DNA): TGTGCCAGCTCACCAGGGGGCGAGGGCTACACCTTC.

This clone appeared a few times. V gene TRBV7-9 combines with J gene TRBJ2-5; 8 nucleotides align to TRBD1. The CDR3 consists of 13 residues. Germline V CDR1 and CDR2: SEHNR, FQNEAQ (reference sequence). V lost 6 bases and J lost 0; bases outside the gene matches: 0. The CDR3 is CASRQGDQETQYF. CDR3 DNA sequence: TGTGCCAGCAGACAGGGGGACCAAGAGACCCAGTACTTC.

This clone turned up a few times. An end of the junction differs from the germline gene, which may be a read error. This chain joins TRBV13 and TRBJ2-7, with 8 bases matching TRBD1. CDR1 and CDR2 from the germline V gene are PRHDT and FYEKMQ (reference sequence). The CDR3 has 15 residues. DNA for the CDR3: TGTGCCAGCAGCGACCAACGAGAGGGCAGGGGGCTACAGAACTTC. This gives the protein CASSDQREGRGLQNF.

This clone was seen a few times. The chain carries TRBV19 and TRBJ2-5; TRBD2 matches 7 bases. Looked up from germline, CDR1 is LNHDA and CDR2 is SQIVND (reference sequence). Losses at the gene ends were 5 bases for V and 5 bases for J; bases not matched to a gene: 8. The CDR3 covers 14 residues. CDR3 protein: CASSPVGLTETQYF. The CDR3 region has the DNA TGTGCCAGTAGTCCCGTGGGACTAACGGAGACCCAGTACTTC.

The gene calls are TRBV5-1 and TRBJ2-7; TRBD1 matches 10 bases. This CDR3 is built from 13 residues. V shed 5 bases and J 5 bases; nucleotides not matched to a gene: 4. Germline assignment: CDR1 SGHRS and CDR2 YFSETQ. CDR3 bases: TGCGCCAGCAGGGAGACAGGGGGCCACGAGCAGTACTTC. Its protein product is CASRETGGHEQYF.

This clone was counted once. This rearrangement joins TRBV7-3 to TRBJ1-5, with D possibly matching TRBD1 (6 bases). Deletions cut 5 bases from V and 10 bases from J, with 24 bases between. The CDR3 spans 16 residues. Germline CDR1 SGHTA, CDR2 FQGTGA. The CDR3 loop reads CASSATDSRSGQPQHF. The CDR3 nucleotides are TGTGCCAGCAGCGCAACCGATTCCCGATCGGGACAACCCCAGCATTTT.

Only a few counts were recorded for this clone. The J gene is TRBJ2-1, the V gene TRBV4-1, with a possible D match to TRBD2 (6 bases). The CDR3 extends over 17 amino acids. Germline-derived CDR1 and CDR2 are MGHRA and YSYEKL. V lost 3 bases, J lost 0 bases, and 15 bases lay in between. The CDR3 DNA follows: TGCGCCAGCAGCCACATCGTACGGGGGAGCTCCTACAATGAGCAGTTCTTC. This sequence encodes CASSHIVRGSSYNEQFF.

Notes on this clone: The sample carries other DNA sequences with the same CDR3. The chain couples TRBV30 to TRBJ1-5; D is perhaps TRBD1 (6 bases). The germline V and J ends were trimmed by 3 bases and 3 bases, with 9 bases remaining between them. Germline CDR1 reads GTSNPN; CDR2 reads SVGIG (reference sequence). The CDR3 runs to 13 residues. CDR3 residues: CAWSGQNNQPQHF. CDR3 coding DNA: TGTGCCTGGAGCGGACAGAACAATCAGCCCCAGCATTTT.

The genes are TRBV12-5 and TRBJ1-1; no clear D. V lost 1 base to trimming and J lost 4 bases, with 4 bases between them. The germline V gene encodes CDR1 LGHNT and CDR2 FRNRAP. The CDR3 loop spans 12 amino acids. CDR3 DNA sequence: TGTGCTAGTGGTTTGGCGGGCACTGAAGCTTTCTTT. The encoded protein is CASGLAGTEAFF.

Points on this clone: The same CDR3 can be traced to other DNA sequences in this sample. The chain combines TRBV18 with TRBJ1-5, with D unclear. CDR1 is KGHSH and CDR2 is LQKENI in the germline V gene. V lost 3 bases and J 0 bases, leaving 3 bases between the germline ends. CDR3 length equals 13 residues. CDR3 coding DNA: TGTGCCAGCTCACCCTCTAGCAATCAGCCCCAGCATTTT. Translating gives CASSPSSNQPQHF.

The chain combines TRBV7-9 with TRBJ2-7, with 7 bases identical to TRBD2. Germline assignment: CDR1 SEHNR and CDR2 FQNEAQ (reference sequence). The junction had 5 bases not matched to a gene; V was cut back by 10 bases and J by 5 bases. The CDR3 is made up of 11 amino acids. This CDR3 is CATGEGNEQYF. The CDR3, as DNA: TGTGCCACGGGGGAGGGGAACGAGCAGTACTTC.

CDR3 region: CASGLPTGTSRDEQYF. DNA of the CDR3: TGTGCTAGTGGTTTGCCCACCGGGACTAGCAGAGACGAGCAGTACTTC. The J gene is TRBJ2-7, the V gene TRBV12-5; TRBD2 matches 9 bases. V shed 2 bases, J shed 5 bases, and the junction held 10 bases outside the gene matches. Germline CDR1 LGHNT, CDR2 FRNRAP. CDR3 length equals 16 residues.

The rearrangement joins TRBV4-2 to TRBJ1-1, with 8 bases matching TRBD1. Germline V gene data show CDR1 as LGHNA and CDR2 as YNFKEQ. J was trimmed by 3 bases and V by 7 bases; bases with no gene match: 7. The CDR3 length is 14 residues. This chain's CDR3 is CASTQGARDTEAFF. The CDR3 DNA sequence: TGTGCCAGCACCCAGGGGGCGCGGGACACTGAAGCTTTCTTT.

The rearrangement joins TRBV6-1 to TRBJ2-7; 10 bases agree with TRBD1. The CDR3 is made up of 13 amino acids. With V trimmed by 10 bases and J by 2 bases, 5 bases remained unmatched. The germline gives CDR1 MNHNS, CDR2 SASEGT. This CDR3 is CATRDRGTYEQYF. The CDR3 DNA is TGTGCCACCCGGGACAGGGGAACCTACGAGCAGTACTTC.

V and J are TRBV6-5 and TRBJ1-4, with 8 bases aligning to TRBD1. V shed 5 bases and J 6 bases; nucleotides not matched to a gene: 5. CDR1 is MNHEY, CDR2 SVGAGI, per germline. The CDR3 is 14 residues long. CDR3 coding DNA: TGTGCCAGCAGTCGGGCAGGGGGCTATGAAAAACTGTTTTTT. It specifies CASSRAGGYEKLFF.

This clone was seen more than once but under ten times. The V call is TRBV30, the J call TRBJ2-7, with D maybe TRBD1 (6 bases). Germline lookup yields CDR1 GTSNPN and CDR2 SVGIG (reference sequence). The CDR3 runs to 13 residues. V was trimmed by 3 bases and J by 2 bases, leaving 11 bases between them. CDR3 nucleotide sequence: TGTGCCTGGAGACGGGACACCCCCTACGAGCAGTACTTC. This encodes CAWRRDTPYEQYF.

The rearrangement joins TRBV19 to TRBJ2-3; the D gene is possibly TRBD1 (5 bases). The CDR3 has 13 amino acids. Trimming pared 7 bases from V and 3 bases from J, leaving 11 bases between. Germline lookup yields CDR1 LNHDA and CDR2 SQIVND (reference sequence). The CDR3 DNA reads TGTGCCAGTAAAGGGGCTTTAACAGATACGCAGTATTTT. Protein: CASKGALTDTQYF.

This chain joins TRBV11-2 and TRBJ2-5, with unresolved D. The CDR3 consists of 16 residues. The V end was cut by 1 base, the J end by 5 bases, with 17 bases between. Germline lookup yields CDR1 SGHAT and CDR2 FQNNGV. The CDR3 bases are TGTGCCAGCAGCTTAGGGATCGGCGTGGCGCGGGAGACCCAGTACTTC. As protein: CASSLGIGVARETQYF.

The table lists this clone with a few counts. V and J are TRBV4-2 and TRBJ2-1; TRBD2 matches 13 bases. CDR3 length: 14 amino acids. CDR1 LGHNA and CDR2 YNFKEQ come from the germline V gene. V lost 4 bases to trimming and J lost 10 bases; unmatched junction nucleotides: 4. CDR3: CASSPRTSGREQFF. CDR3 coding DNA: TGTGCCAGCAGCCCTCGGACTAGCGGGAGAGAGCAGTTCTTC.

Regarding this clone: The junction does not match germline at one end; this may be a read error. The chain combines TRBV7-7 with TRBJ2-2; 8 bases are a match to TRBD2. Germline assignment: CDR1 SSHAT and CDR2 FNYEAQ (reference sequence). The CDR3 is made up of 14 amino acids. CDR3 nucleotide sequence: TGTGCTAGCAGCTTGTCGGGGGGGTCCGGGGAGCTGTTTTTT. Translation gives CASSLSGGSGELFF.

This sequence joins TRBV4-2 and TRBJ2-7; the D gene is possibly TRBD2 (6 bases). The CDR3 loop spans 14 amino acids. The germline gives CDR1 LGHNA, CDR2 YNFKEQ. Trimming cost V 5 bases and J 2 bases, with 13 bases left between them. The CDR3 nucleotides read TGTGCCAGCAGCGCCGGGGGTGGGCCCTACGAGCAGTACTTC. Protein product: CASSAGGGPYEQYF.

The chain couples TRBV6-5 to TRBJ2-5, with 8 bases that match TRBD2. Looked up from germline, CDR1 is MNHEY and CDR2 is SVGAGI. V was pared by 7 bases and J by 5 bases, with 12 bases of the junction left unmatched. The CDR3 has 15 amino acids. In nucleotides, the CDR3 is TGTGCCAGCAACCTCGGGAGGGAAGGCCAGGAGACCCAGTACTTC. Protein sequence: CASNLGREGQETQYF.

The V and J genes are TRBV9 and TRBJ1-1; 9 nucleotides agree with TRBD1. V lost 4 bases, J lost 4 bases, and 8 bases stayed unmatched. The CDR3 is 15 amino acids. Germline CDR1 and CDR2: SGDLS and YYNGEE. CDR3 in DNA: TGTGCCAGCAGCTTACCACAGGGGGCGGTCACTGAAGCTTTCTTT. The encoded protein is CASSLPQGAVTEAFF.

The chain joins TRBV9 to TRBJ2-1; no definite D call. Per germline, CDR1 SGDLS and CDR2 YYNGEE. CDR3 length: 15 amino acids. V was pared by 0 bases and J by 0 bases, with 7 bases between. In DNA form, the CDR3 reads TGTGCCAGCAGCGTAGCCTGGAGCTCCTACAATGAGCAGTTCTTC. It codes for CASSVAWSSYNEQFF.

J is TRBJ1-1 and V is TRBV2, with 7 positions matching TRBD1. The CDR3 covers 14 residues. With V trimmed by 5 bases and J by 5 bases, 8 bases remained unmatched. The germline CDR1 and CDR2 sequences are SNHLY and FYNNEI. CDR3 sequence reads: CASSRQGMGTEAFF. The CDR3 region has the DNA TGTGCCAGCAGTCGACAGGGAATGGGGACTGAAGCTTTCTTT.

This clone was counted between two and nine times. The chain couples TRBV10-3 to TRBJ2-3, with a tentative D call TRBD2 (5 bases). Germline V gene sequence: CDR1 ENHRY, CDR2 SYGVKD. The V gene lost 9 bases and the J gene lost 0 bases, with 10 bases spanning the gap. The CDR3 spans 13 residues. The CDR3 DNA is TGTGCCATTAAGGGAGCTAGCACAGATACGCAGTATTTT. Residues: CAIKGASTDTQYF.

This clone was counted a few times. The chain is built from TRBV6-1 and TRBJ1-6; the match to TRBD1 covers 8 bases. Losses at the gene ends were 4 bases for V and 8 bases for J; bases not matched to a gene: 7. Germline V lookup: CDR1 MNHNS, CDR2 SASEGT. The CDR3 extends over 15 amino acids. The CDR3: CASSGGQGRYSPLHF. CDR3 DNA sequence: TGTGCCAGCAGTGGCGGACAGGGAAGGTATTCACCCCTCCACTTT.

The chain uses TRBV7-2 and TRBJ1-1; D unclear. The CDR3 loop spans 12 amino acids. V gave up 5 bases and J gave up 1 base, with 5 bases separating them. Germline CDR1 is SGHTA and CDR2 is FQGNSA. CDR3 sequence: CASSNRNTEAFF. The CDR3 DNA is TGTGCCAGCAGCAATCGGAACACTGAAGCTTTCTTT.

The V call is TRBV4-1, the J call TRBJ2-7; TRBD1 matches 7 bases. J lost 2 bases, V lost 1 base, and 8 bases had no gene match. The germline gives CDR1 MGHRA, CDR2 YSYEKL. The CDR3 sequence is 16 residues long. CDR3: CASSQVAGTATYEQYF. In DNA, the CDR3 is TGCGCCAGCAGCCAAGTCGCCGGGACAGCCACCTACGAGCAGTACTTC.

There are a few counts of this clone. The chain recombines TRBV30 with TRBJ1-1; D uncertain. Deletions cut 7 bases from V and 4 bases from J, with 16 bases between. The CDR3 has 13 residues. Germline V lookup: CDR1 GTSNPN, CDR2 SVGIG (reference sequence). The chain's CDR3 is CASLSRGVTEAFF. CDR3 DNA: TGTGCCTCCCTCAGTCGCGGCGTCACTGAAGCTTTCTTT.